Presented here are 9 T cell receptor beta chains from one specimen sequenced in a study of early T cells in non-severe SARS-CoV-2 infection. TCRdb called the 5' RACE reads again in MiXCR, with one record for every CDR3 protein. The repertoire holds about 100,000 distinct CDR3 sequences, 9.5% to 13% seen once, with around 3% in the top ten. Sequenced: whole blood. The source is an adult who was a healthcare worker with PCR-confirmed SARS-CoV-2 infection or an uninfected control (not recorded which).

This clonotype appeared many times. The rearrangement joins TRBV5-1 to TRBJ2-1; 8 bases match TRBD2. Per the germline V gene, CDR1 is SGHRS and CDR2 is YFSETQ. The CDR3 covers 16 residues. Losses at the gene ends were 0 bases for V and 9 bases for J; bases not matched to a gene: 11. The CDR3 sequence is CASSLESGRALGEQFF. The DNA for the CDR3 is TGCGCCAGCAGCTTGGAATCCGGGAGGGCCCTCGGTGAGCAGTTCTTC.

Ten or more counts support this clonotype. This chain connects TRBV7-6 to TRBJ1-1; D unclear. The length of the CDR3 is 16 residues. The germline V gene encodes CDR1 SGHVS and CDR2 FNYEAQ. V was trimmed by 5 bases and J by 0 bases, leaving 16 bases between them. In DNA form, the CDR3 reads TGTGCCAGCAGCCTGAGACAAAGCTTCATGAACACTGAAGCTTTCTTT. Amino acid sequence: CASSLRQSFMNTEAFF. Full variable domain (missing parts from reference TRBV7-6 and TRBJ1-1): GAGVSQSPRYKVTKRGQDVALRCDPISGHVSLYWYRQALGQGPEFLTYFNYEAQQDKSGLPNDRFSAERPEGSISTLTIQRTEQRDSAMYRCASSLRQSFMNTEAFFGQGTRLTVV.

This clonotype was counted at least ten times. The chain couples TRBV11-2 to TRBJ2-7; D call uncertain. Trimming removed 5 bases at V and 5 bases at J, with 16 bases between. The germline gives CDR1 SGHAT, CDR2 FQNNGV. The CDR3 is made up of 14 amino acids. CDR3 residues: CASSQPGPLHEQYF. In DNA form, the CDR3 reads TGTGCCAGCAGCCAGCCGGGTCCACTGCACGAGCAGTACTTC. The whole variable domain, filled in from reference TRBV11-2 and TRBJ2-7, reads EAGVAQSPRYKIIEKRQSVAFWCNPISGHATLYWYQQILGQGPKLLIQFQNNGVVDDSQLPKDRFSAERLKGVDSTLKIQPAKLEDSAVYLCASSQPGPLHEQYFGPGTRLTVT.

The chain combines TRBV9 with TRBJ1-6, with D hard to call. V lost 0 bases and J lost 10, with 11 bases in between. This CDR3 has 14 amino acids. Germline loops: CDR1 SGDLS, CDR2 YYNGEE. CDR3 sequence (DNA): TGTGCCAGCAGCGTAGGCGGCCTACGGTCACCCCTCCACTTT. Protein product: CASSVGGLRSPLHF.

This clonotype was observed a handful of times. The V and J genes are TRBV7-2 and TRBJ2-4, with 9 bases that match TRBD1. V was pared by 9 bases and J by 6 bases, with 6 bases of the junction left unmatched. The CDR3 covers 13 residues. Germline CDR1 reads SGHTA; CDR2 reads FQGNSA. The chain's CDR3 is CASRRTGANIQYF. The CDR3 bases are TGTGCCAGTCGCAGGACAGGGGCAAACATTCAGTACTTC.

This clonotype was picked up a small number of times. The chain combines TRBV3-1 with TRBJ1-3, with a tentative D call TRBD1 (5 bases). The V gene's germline CDR1 is LGHDT and CDR2 YNNKEL (reference sequence). CDR3 length: 12 amino acids. Deletions cut 8 bases from V and 8 bases from J, with 13 bases between. The CDR3 bases are TGTGCCAGCGGGGCCTATGTGGACACCATATATTTT. This codes for CASGAYVDTIYF.

In its sample, this clonotype was seen a few times. The CDR3 nucleotides are TGTGCCAGCGGGGACAGGTCCCTTTATGGCTACACCTTC. Encoded protein: CASGDRSLYGYTF. The chain recombines TRBV9 with TRBJ1-2, with 8 nucleotides matching TRBD1. This CDR3 has 13 residues. The V gene's germline CDR1 is SGDLS and CDR2 YYNGEE. Trimming took 7 bases from V and 5 from J; bases not matched to a gene: 7.

In this sample, this clonotype turned up many times. This sequence joins TRBV2 and TRBJ1-1; the D is unclear. CDR1 and CDR2 (germline): SNHLY, FYNNEI. The CDR3 spans 15 residues. V was shortened by 3 bases and J by 2 bases, with 13 bases between the two germline ends. The DNA of the CDR3 is TGTGCCAGCAGTGATGTGCGGATGAGAAACACTGAAGCTTTCTTT. Protein product: CASSDVRMRNTEAFF.

This clonotype was counted at least ten times. The gene calls are TRBV12-3 or TRBV12-4 and TRBJ1-2, with D maybe TRBD1 (5 bases). There are 14 residues in the CDR3. Trimming took off 3 bases at V and 4 bases at J, with 12 bases between the two ends. CDR3 amino acids: CASSLQGFAYGYTF. In DNA form, the CDR3 reads TGTGCCAGCAGTTTGCAGGGCTTTGCCTATGGCTACACCTTC.